These 22 T cell receptor beta chains share one sample of origin, sequenced in a study of blood T cell repertoires in COVID-19. Some clones are missing from TCRdb's copy, which holds only in-frame ones; the method was immunoSEQ multiplex PCR. The repertoire includes around 70,000 clones, less than 85% of them detected once, and 6.6% sits in the top ten. The specimen sequenced was peripheral blood. The receptors shown here come from a man aged 55 to 70 with acute or convalescent COVID-19.

The genes are TRBV9 and TRBJ1-5; D remains unclear. Trimming removed 5 bases from V and 6 bases from J, with 3 bases in between. The CDR3 is made up of 10 amino acids. Germline V gene lookup returns CDR1 SGDLS and CDR2 YYNGEE. As DNA, the CDR3 is TGTGCCAGCAGACTTCAGCCCCAGCATTTT. It specifies CASRLQPQHF.

The chain employs TRBV5-5 and TRBJ1-5; the match to TRBD1 covers 8 bases. Trimming took 0 bases from V and 7 from J; bases not matched to a gene: 9. The CDR3 runs to 16 residues. Germline CDR1 is SGHKS and CDR2 is YYEKEE (reference sequence). The DNA for the CDR3 is TGTGCCAGCAGCTTGGAGAGGCAGGGGGCGAAGCAGCCCCAGCATTTT. It encodes CASSLERQGAKQPQHF. Looking up the rest from reference TRBV5-5 and TRBJ1-5 gives the full variable domain: DAGVTQSPTHLIKTRGQQVTLRCSPISGHKSVSWYQQVLGQGPQFIFQYYEKEERGRGNFPDRFSARQFPNYSSELNVNALLLGDSALYLCASSLERQGAKQPQHFGDGTRLSIL.

The chain is built from TRBV5-8 and TRBJ2-4, with TRBD1 matching 7 bases. The J segment lost 1 base and the V segment lost 4 bases, leaving 8 bases of the junction unmatched. The V gene's germline CDR1 is SGHTS and CDR2 YDEGEE. CDR3 size: 16 residues. The CDR3 region is CASSRGQPAAKNIQYF. The CDR3 coding sequence is TGTGCCAGCAGCCGGGGACAGCCAGCGGCCAAAAACATTCAGTACTTC.

J is TRBJ1-3 and V is TRBV5-8; D is unclear. Germline V gene data show CDR1 as SGHTS and CDR2 as YDEGEE. This CDR3 has 15 residues. The V end was cut by 2 bases, the J end by 0 bases, with 9 bases between. The CDR3 nucleotides are TGTGCCAGCAGCTTAAAGCTAAGCTCTGGAAACACCATATATTTT. It yields the protein CASSLKLSSGNTIYF.

There are a few counts of this clone. The chain employs TRBV18 and TRBJ2-3; D unresolved. The V end was cut by 4 bases, the J end by 11 bases, with 13 bases between. Germline CDR1 and CDR2: KGHSH and LQKENI. The CDR3 sequence is 12 residues long. CDR3 region: CASSLEDSGQYF. The CDR3, as DNA: TGTGCCAGCTCACTAGAAGATTCAGGGCAGTATTTT.

J is TRBJ1-6 and V is TRBV15; 12 bases match TRBD1. Germline V lookup: CDR1 LNHNV, CDR2 YYDKDF (reference sequence). CDR3 length: 14 residues. Germline trimming cut 9 bases from V and 7 bases from J; bases unmatched to any gene: 4. The CDR3 here is CATGTGGENSPLHF. CDR3 DNA: TGTGCCACAGGGACAGGGGGCGAAAATTCACCCCTCCACTTT.

The CDR3 DNA sequence: TGTGCCAGCAGCTTAAACAGGGGTATTATGAACACCATATATTTT. The encoded protein is CASSLNRGIMNTIYF. J is TRBJ1-3 and V is TRBV5-6; 7 bases match TRBD1. Germline V gene sequence: CDR1 SGHDT, CDR2 YYEEEE. V lost 2 bases and J lost 7; bases outside the gene matches: 9. This CDR3 has 15 amino acids.

The V call is TRBV30, the J call TRBJ1-1, with TRBD1 identical over 9 bases. The germline V gene has CDR1 GTSNPN and CDR2 SVGIG (reference sequence). After removal of 5 bases from V and 5 bases from J, the junction contained 3 bases not matched to a gene. There are 12 residues in the CDR3. This chain's CDR3 is CAWGTGLTEAFF. The DNA for the CDR3 is TGTGCCTGGGGGACAGGGCTTACTGAAGCTTTCTTT.

V usage is TRBV18 and J usage is TRBJ2-7, with 10 bases fitting TRBD1. The CDR3 has 15 amino acids. Germline CDR1 and CDR2: KGHSH and LQKENI. The trim removed 6 bases at V and 5 bases at J, leaving 10 bases unmatched. The CDR3 DNA reads TGTGCCAGCTCTCGGGACAGGGGTCCATCGGACGAGCAGTACGTC. This translates into CASSRDRGPSDEQYV.

V usage is TRBV11-2 and J usage is TRBJ2-7; TRBD2 is a possible D gene (6 bases). The CDR3 is made up of 15 amino acids. V was shortened by 5 bases and J by 3 bases, with 17 bases between the two germline ends. Germline V gene sequence: CDR1 SGHAT, CDR2 FQNNGV. DNA for the CDR3: TGTGCCAGCAGCCGCCCCGGGACTGGCCTCTACGAGCAGTACTTC. It translates to CASSRPGTGLYEQYF. The full variable domain, with the rest looked up from reference TRBV11-2 and TRBJ2-7, is EAGVAQSPRYKIIEKRQSVAFWCNPISGHATLYWYQQILGQGPKLLIQFQNNGVVDDSQLPKDRFSAERLKGVDSTLKIQPAKLEDSAVYLCASSRPGTGLYEQYFGPGTRLTVT.

The V and J genes are TRBV21-1 and TRBJ1-4; the DNA was not compared with TRBD1, the D call given in the table. TRBV21-1 is a pseudogene. The CDR3 has 18 residues. The CDR3 coding sequence is TGTGCCAGCAGCAAATCCGAAGCCGGGACAGGGGGAAATGAAAAACTGTTTTTT. This gives the protein CASSKSEAGTGGNEKLFF.

The gene calls are TRBV4-3 and TRBJ2-6; D is unresolved. The CDR3 length is 17 residues. The germline V and J ends were trimmed by 0 bases and 2 bases, with 11 bases remaining between them. CDR1 and CDR2 from the germline V gene are LGHNA and YSLEER. In DNA form, the CDR3 reads TGCGCCAGCAGCCAAGATCGTACGGTCGCTGGGGCCAACGTCCTGACTTTC. Amino acids: CASSQDRTVAGANVLTF.

This chain uses TRBV7-9 with TRBJ2-1; D might be TRBD1 (5 bases). CDR1 and CDR2 (germline): SEHNR, FQNEAQ (reference sequence). The length of the CDR3 is 14 residues. Trimming took 5 bases from V and 5 from J, leaving 13 bases between them. The CDR3 is CASSHGHPDNEQFF. The DNA for the CDR3 is TGTGCCAGCAGCCACGGACACCCGGACAATGAGCAGTTCTTC.

J is TRBJ2-5 and V is TRBV18, with TRBD2 as a possible D gene (5 bases). CDR1 is KGHSH, CDR2 LQKENI, per germline. The ends were cut back, 3 bases at V and 1 base at J, with 12 bases in the middle. CDR3 length: 15 residues. CDR3 sequence reads: CASSPPPGSQETQYF. Written as DNA, the CDR3 is TGTGCCAGCTCACCCCCCCCGGGGAGCCAAGAGACCCAGTACTTC.

The CDR3, as DNA: TGTGCCAGCAGCCGTATTTCGACTGGACAGGGGTCTAACTATGGCTACACCTTC. This encodes CASSRISTGQGSNYGYTF. This sequence joins TRBV7-9 and TRBJ1-2; 9 positions match TRBD1. CDR3 length equals 18 residues. CDR1 and CDR2 from the germline V gene are SEHNR and FQNEAQ (reference sequence). Trimming took 5 bases from V and 0 from J; bases not matched to a gene: 13.

The chain is built from TRBV7-9 and TRBJ2-3, with TRBD2 matching over 7 bases. The germline gives CDR1 SEHNR, CDR2 FQNEAQ (reference sequence). J was trimmed by 2 bases and V by 5 bases; bases with no gene match: 4. CDR3 length: 14 residues. CDR3 amino acids: CASSPGLHTDTQYF. CDR3 in DNA: TGTGCCAGCAGCCCGGGACTACACACAGATACGCAGTATTTT.

This chain connects TRBV5-1 to TRBJ1-2, with 11 nucleotides matching TRBD1. V lost 4 bases to trimming and J lost 6 bases; unmatched junction nucleotides: 2. CDR3 length equals 13 residues. Germline assignment: CDR1 SGHRS and CDR2 YFSETQ. CDR3 coding DNA: TGCGCCAGCAGCCCGGGACAGGGGGATGGCTACACCTTC. Amino acids: CASSPGQGDGYTF. Using reference TRBV5-1 and TRBJ1-2 for the parts outside the CDR3, the full variable domain is KAGVTQTPRYLIKTRGQQVTLSCSPISGHRSVSWYQQTPGQGLQFLFEYFSETQRNKGNFPGRFSGRQFSNSRSEMNVSTLELGDSALYLCASSPGQGDGYTFGSGTRLTVV.

This chain links TRBV12-5 with TRBJ2-1; the D gene is possibly TRBD2 (5 bases). The CDR3 loop spans 15 amino acids. CDR1 and CDR2 (germline): LGHNT, FRNRAP. V was clipped by 6 bases and J by 2 bases, with 14 bases between them. CDR3 residues: CASGTRAAAYNEQFF. The CDR3 DNA sequence: TGTGCTAGTGGGACCCGGGCAGCGGCCTACAATGAGCAGTTCTTC.

The chain joins TRBV28 to TRBJ1-5; 9 bases are shared with TRBD1. The CDR3 is made up of 18 amino acids. Germline CDR1 and CDR2: MDHEN and SYDVKM. V lost 4 bases, J lost 2 bases, and 12 bases stayed unmatched. In nucleotides, the CDR3 is TGTGCCAGCAGTTACCCTACCGGGACAGGGAAACGCAATCAGCCCCAGCATTTT. Amino acids: CASSYPTGTGKRNQPQHF. The full variable domain, rest sourced from reference TRBV28 and TRBJ1-5, is DVKVTQSSRYLVKRTGEKVFLECVQDMDHENMFWYRQDPGLGLRLIYFSYDVKMKEKGDIPEGYSVSREKKERFSLILESASTNQTSMYLCASSYPTGTGKRNQPQHFGDGTRLSIL.

V usage is TRBV27 and J usage is TRBJ1-1, with TRBD1 matching over 7 bases. Germline V lookup: CDR1 MNHEY, CDR2 SMNVEV (reference sequence). CDR3 length: 18 amino acids. After removal of 5 bases from V and 1 base from J, the junction contained 16 bases not matched to a gene. The chain's CDR3 is CASSPDRGQKITNTEAFF. For the CDR3, the DNA is TGTGCCAGCAGTCCGGACCGGGGACAGAAGATTACGAACACTGAAGCTTTCTTT.

The V gene is TRBV7-9, the J gene TRBJ1-1; D is uncertain. V lost 3 bases to trimming and J lost 8 bases, with 10 bases between them. Germline lookup yields CDR1 SEHNR and CDR2 FQNEAQ (reference sequence). The CDR3 spans 12 residues. CDR3 nucleotides: TGTGCCAGCAGCTTTAGCCGGGAGGAAGCTTTCTTT. Protein: CASSFSREEAFF.

The chain employs TRBV3-1 (or the pseudogene TRBV3-2) and TRBJ2-5, with D possibly TRBD1 on 5 matching bases. CDR1 is LGHDT, CDR2 YNNKEL, per germline (reference sequence). Trimming cost V 5 bases and J 7 bases, with 17 bases left between them. The CDR3 covers 14 residues. CDR3 sequence reads: CASSAQQDLGTQYF. CDR3 DNA sequence: TGTGCCAGCAGCGCACAACAGGACCTCGGGACCCAGTACTTC.